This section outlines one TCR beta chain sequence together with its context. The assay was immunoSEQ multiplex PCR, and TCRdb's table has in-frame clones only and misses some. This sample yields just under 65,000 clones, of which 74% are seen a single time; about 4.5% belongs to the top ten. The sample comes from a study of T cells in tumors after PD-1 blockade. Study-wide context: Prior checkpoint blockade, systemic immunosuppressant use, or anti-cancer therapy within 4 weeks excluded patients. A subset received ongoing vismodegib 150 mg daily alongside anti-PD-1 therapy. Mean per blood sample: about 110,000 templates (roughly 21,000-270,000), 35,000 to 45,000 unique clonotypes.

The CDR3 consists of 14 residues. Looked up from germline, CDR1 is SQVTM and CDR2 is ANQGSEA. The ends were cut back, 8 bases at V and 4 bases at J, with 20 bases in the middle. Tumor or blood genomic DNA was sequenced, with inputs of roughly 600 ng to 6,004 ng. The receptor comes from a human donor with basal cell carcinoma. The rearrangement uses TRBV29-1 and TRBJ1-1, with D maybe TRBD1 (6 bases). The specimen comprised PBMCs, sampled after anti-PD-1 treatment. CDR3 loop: CSFRDILEGTEAFF. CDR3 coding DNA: TGCAGCTTCCGGGACATTTTAGAGGGCACTGAAGCTTTCTTT.